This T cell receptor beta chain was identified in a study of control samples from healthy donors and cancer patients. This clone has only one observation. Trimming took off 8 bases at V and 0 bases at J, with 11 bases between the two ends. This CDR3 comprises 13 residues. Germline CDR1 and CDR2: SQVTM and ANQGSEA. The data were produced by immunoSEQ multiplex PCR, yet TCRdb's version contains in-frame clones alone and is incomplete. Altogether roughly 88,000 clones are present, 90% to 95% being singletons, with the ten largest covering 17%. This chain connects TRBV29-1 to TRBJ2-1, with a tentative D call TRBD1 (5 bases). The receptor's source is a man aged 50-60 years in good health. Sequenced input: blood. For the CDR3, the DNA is TGCAGCTCCCGACAGAGCTCCTACAATGAGCAGTTCTTC. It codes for CSSRQSSYNEQFF.